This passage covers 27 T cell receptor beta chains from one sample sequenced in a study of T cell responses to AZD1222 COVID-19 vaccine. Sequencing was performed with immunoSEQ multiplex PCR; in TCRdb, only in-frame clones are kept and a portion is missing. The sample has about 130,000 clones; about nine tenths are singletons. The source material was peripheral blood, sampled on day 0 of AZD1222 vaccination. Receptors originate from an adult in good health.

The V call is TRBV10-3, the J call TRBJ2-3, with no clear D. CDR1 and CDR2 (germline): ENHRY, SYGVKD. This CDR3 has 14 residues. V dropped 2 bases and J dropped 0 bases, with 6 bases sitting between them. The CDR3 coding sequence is TGTGCCATCAGTGAGACCGGGAGCACAGATACGCAGTATTTT. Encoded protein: CAISETGSTDTQYF.

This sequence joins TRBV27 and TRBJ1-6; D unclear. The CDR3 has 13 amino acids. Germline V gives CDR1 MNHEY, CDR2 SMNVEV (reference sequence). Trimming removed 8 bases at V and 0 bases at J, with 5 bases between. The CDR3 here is CASWGSYNSPLHF. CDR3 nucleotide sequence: TGTGCCAGCTGGGGCTCCTATAATTCACCCCTCCACTTT.

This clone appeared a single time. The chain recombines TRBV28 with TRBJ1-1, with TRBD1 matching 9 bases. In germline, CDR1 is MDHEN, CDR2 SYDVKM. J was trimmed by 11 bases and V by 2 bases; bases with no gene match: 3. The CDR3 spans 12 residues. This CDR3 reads CASSLRTGDAFF. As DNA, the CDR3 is TGTGCCAGCAGTTTAAGGACAGGGGACGCTTTCTTT.

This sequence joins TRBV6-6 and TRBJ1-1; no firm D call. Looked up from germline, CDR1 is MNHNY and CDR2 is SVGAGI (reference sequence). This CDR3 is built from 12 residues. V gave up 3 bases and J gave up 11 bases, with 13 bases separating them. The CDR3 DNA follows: TGTGCCAGCAGTTATGGAGAAACCGGCGCTTTCTTT. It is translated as CASSYGETGAFF.

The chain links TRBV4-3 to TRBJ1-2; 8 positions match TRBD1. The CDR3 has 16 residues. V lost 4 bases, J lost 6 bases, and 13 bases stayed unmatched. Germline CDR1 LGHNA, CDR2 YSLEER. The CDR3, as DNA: TGCGCCAGCAGCCCCCCTGGACAGGGTCGAGGGGATGGCTACACCTTC. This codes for CASSPPGQGRGDGYTF.

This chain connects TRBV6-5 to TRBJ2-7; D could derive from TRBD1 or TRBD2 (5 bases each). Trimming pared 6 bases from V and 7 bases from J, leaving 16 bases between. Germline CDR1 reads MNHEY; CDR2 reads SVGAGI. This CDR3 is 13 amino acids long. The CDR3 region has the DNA TGTGCCAGCAGACTGGGGGAAGCTTGGGAGCAGTACTTC. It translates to CASRLGEAWEQYF.

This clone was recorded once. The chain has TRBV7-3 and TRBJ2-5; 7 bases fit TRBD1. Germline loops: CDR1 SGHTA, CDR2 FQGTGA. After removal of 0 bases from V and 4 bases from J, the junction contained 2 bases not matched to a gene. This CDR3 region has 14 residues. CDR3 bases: TGTGCCAGCAGCTTAACAGGGGGCGCAGAGACCCAGTACTTC. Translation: CASSLTGGAETQYF.

CDR3 region: CASSFRMVRDPERNTIYF. DNA of the CDR3: TGTGCCAGCAGCTTCCGGATGGTCCGGGACCCAGAAAGAAACACCATATATTTT. The chain carries TRBV11-3 and TRBJ1-3; TRBD1 might be the D (5 bases). Germline V gene sequence: CDR1 SGHNT, CDR2 YENEEA. The CDR3 runs to 18 residues. Trimming left V 3 bases short and J 5 bases short, with 23 bases between. The whole variable domain, filled in from reference TRBV11-3 and TRBJ1-3, reads EAGVVQSPRYKIIEKKQPVAFWCNPISGHNTLYWYLQNLGQGPELLIRYENEEAVDDSQLPKDRFSAERLKGVDSTLKIQPAELGDSAVYLCASSFRMVRDPERNTIYFGEGSWLTVV.

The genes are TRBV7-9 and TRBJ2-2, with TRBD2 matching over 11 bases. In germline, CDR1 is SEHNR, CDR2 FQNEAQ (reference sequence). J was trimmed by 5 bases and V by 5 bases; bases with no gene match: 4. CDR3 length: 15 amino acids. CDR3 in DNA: TGTGCCAGCAGCCCGGGGACTAGCGGTACCGGGGAGCTGTTTTTT. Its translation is CASSPGTSGTGELFF.

CDR3 DNA sequence: TGTGCCAGCAGTCTACCCGAGGTTGGAAACACCATATATTTT. This codes for CASSLPEVGNTIYF. The rearrangement uses TRBV5-4 and TRBJ1-3; D call uncertain. The CDR3 runs 14 residues. Germline CDR1 is SGHNT and CDR2 is YYREEE (reference sequence). V was clipped by 5 bases and J by 3 bases, with 12 bases between them.

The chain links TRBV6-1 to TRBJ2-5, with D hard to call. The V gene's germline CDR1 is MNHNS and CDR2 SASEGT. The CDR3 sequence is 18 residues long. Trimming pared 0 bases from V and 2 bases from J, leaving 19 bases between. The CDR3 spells CASSEARRQFLGQETQYF. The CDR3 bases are TGTGCCAGCAGTGAAGCGCGGCGGCAGTTTCTCGGTCAAGAGACCCAGTACTTC.

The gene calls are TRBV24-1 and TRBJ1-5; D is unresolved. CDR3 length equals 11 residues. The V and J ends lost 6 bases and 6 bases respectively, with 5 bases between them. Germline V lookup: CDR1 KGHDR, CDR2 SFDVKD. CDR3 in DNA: TGTGCCACCAGTCGGGGTCAGCCCCAGCATTTT. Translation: CATSRGQPQHF.

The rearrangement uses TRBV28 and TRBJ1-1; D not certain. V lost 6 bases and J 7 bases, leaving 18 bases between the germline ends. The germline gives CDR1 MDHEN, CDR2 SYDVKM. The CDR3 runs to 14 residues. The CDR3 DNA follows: TGTGCCAGCAGCCCGGCGCCCAGCGGTGGTGAAGCTTTCTTT. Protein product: CASSPAPSGGEAFF.

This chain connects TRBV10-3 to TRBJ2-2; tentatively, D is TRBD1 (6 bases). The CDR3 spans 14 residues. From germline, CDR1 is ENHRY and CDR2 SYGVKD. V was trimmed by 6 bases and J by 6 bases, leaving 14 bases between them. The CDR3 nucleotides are TGTGCCATCAGGAGGGACACGGCCGCCGGGGAGCTGTTTTTT. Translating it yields CAIRRDTAAGELFF.

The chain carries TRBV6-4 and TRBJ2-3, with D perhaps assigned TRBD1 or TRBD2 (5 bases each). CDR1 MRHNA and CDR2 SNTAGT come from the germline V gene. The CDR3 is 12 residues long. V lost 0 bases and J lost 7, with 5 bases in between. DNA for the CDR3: TGTGCCAGCAGTGACTCGGGACATACGCAGTATTTT. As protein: CASSDSGHTQYF.

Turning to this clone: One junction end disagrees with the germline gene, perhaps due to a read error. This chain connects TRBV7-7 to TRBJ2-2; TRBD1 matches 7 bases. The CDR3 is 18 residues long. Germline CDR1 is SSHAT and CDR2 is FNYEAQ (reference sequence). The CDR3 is CASSLNPTGSESTGELFF. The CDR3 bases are TGTGCTAGCAGCTTAAACCCGACAGGGTCGGAGTCCACCGGGGAGCTGTTTTTT.

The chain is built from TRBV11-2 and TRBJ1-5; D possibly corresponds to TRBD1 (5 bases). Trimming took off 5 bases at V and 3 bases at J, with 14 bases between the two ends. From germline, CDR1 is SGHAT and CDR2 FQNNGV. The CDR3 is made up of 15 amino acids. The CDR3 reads CASSLRGGDNQPQHF. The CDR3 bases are TGTGCCAGCAGCCTCCGGGGGGGGGACAATCAGCCCCAGCATTTT.

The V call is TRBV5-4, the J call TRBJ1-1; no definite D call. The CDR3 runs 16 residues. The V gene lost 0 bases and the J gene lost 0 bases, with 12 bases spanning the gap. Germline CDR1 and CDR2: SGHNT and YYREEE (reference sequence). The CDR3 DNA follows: TGTGCCAGCAGCTTGGATCCTGGGCAGATGAACACTGAAGCTTTCTTT. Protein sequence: CASSLDPGQMNTEAFF.

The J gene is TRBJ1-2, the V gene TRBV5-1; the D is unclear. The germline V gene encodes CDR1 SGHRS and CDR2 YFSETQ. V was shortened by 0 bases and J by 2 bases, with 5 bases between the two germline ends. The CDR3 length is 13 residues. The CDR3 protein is CASSLEVNYGYTF. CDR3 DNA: TGCGCCAGCAGCTTGGAGGTGAACTATGGCTACACCTTC.

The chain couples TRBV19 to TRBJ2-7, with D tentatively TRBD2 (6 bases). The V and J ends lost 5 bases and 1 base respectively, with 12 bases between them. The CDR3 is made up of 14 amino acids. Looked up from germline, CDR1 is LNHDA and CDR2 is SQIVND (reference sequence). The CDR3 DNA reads TGTGCCAGTAGTCTGACTAGTGCGTCCTACGAGCAGTACTTC. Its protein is CASSLTSASYEQYF.

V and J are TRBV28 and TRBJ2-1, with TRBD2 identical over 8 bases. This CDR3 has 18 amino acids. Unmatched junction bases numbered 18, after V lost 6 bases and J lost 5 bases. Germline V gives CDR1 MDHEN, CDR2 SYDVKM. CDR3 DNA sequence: TGTGCCAGCAGCCCCGGGCAGCGGGGGTCCCCCGGGGACAATGAGCAGTTCTTC. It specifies CASSPGQRGSPGDNEQFF.

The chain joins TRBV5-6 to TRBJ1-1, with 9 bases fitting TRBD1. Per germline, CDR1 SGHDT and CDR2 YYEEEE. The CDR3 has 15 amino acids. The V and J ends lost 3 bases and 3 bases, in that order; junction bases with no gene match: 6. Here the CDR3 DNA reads TGTGCCAGCAGCTCACCGGGACAGGGAGACACTGAAGCTTTCTTT. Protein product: CASSSPGQGDTEAFF.

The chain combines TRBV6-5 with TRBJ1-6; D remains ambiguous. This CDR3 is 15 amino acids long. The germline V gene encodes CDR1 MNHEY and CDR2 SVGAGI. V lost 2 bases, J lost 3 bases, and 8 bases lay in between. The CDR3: CASSYDGIYNSPLHF. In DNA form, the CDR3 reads TGTGCCAGCAGTTACGACGGAATCTATAATTCACCCCTCCACTTT.

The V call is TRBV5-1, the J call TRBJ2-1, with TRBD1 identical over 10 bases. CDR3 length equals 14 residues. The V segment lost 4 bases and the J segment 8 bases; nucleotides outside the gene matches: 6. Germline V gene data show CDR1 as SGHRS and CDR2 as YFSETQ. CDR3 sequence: CASSPDRGGDEQFF. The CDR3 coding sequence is TGCGCCAGCAGCCCGGACAGGGGGGGTGATGAGCAGTTCTTC.

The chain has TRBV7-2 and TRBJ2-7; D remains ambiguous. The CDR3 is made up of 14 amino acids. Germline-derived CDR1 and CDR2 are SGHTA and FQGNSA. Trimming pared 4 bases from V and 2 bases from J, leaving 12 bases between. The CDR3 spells CASSSYVGTYEQYF. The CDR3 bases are TGTGCCAGCAGCTCCTATGTCGGCACCTACGAGCAGTACTTC. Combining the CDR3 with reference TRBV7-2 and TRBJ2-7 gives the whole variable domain GAGVSQSPSNKVTEKGKDVELRCDPISGHTALYWYRQSLGQGLEFLIYFQGNSAPDKSGLPSDRFSAERTGGSVSTLTIQRTQQEDSAVYLCASSSYVGTYEQYFGPGTRLTVT.

CDR3: CASSADWTYEQYF. The DNA of the CDR3 is TGTGCCAGTAGTGCAGACTGGACCTACGAGCAGTACTTC. The chain couples TRBV19 to TRBJ2-7; the D is unclear. Germline V gene lookup returns CDR1 LNHDA and CDR2 SQIVND (reference sequence). Trimming stripped 5 bases from V and 2 bases from J, with 10 bases between. This CDR3 is 13 amino acids long.

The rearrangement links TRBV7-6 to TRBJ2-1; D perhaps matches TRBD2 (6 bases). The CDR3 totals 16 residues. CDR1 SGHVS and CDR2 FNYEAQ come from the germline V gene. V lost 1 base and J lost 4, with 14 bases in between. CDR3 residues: CASSLETGELYNEQFF. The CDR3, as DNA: TGTGCCAGCAGCTTAGAAACGGGGGAGCTATACAATGAGCAGTTCTTC.